One sample yielded the 18 T cell receptor beta chains listed below, sequenced in a study of control samples from healthy donors and cancer patients. Profiling relied on immunoSEQ multiplex PCR, and the TCRdb table lists in-frame clones only, not all of them. The repertoire holds fewer than 300,000 clones, with approximately 80% as singletons. Sequencing was carried out using PBMCs. The source of these receptors is a woman aged 55-69 years with lung cancer.

The V gene is TRBV6-2 or TRBV6-3, the J gene TRBJ2-3, with TRBD2 identical over 10 bases. Germline lookup yields CDR1 MNHEY and CDR2 SVGEGT. The V gene end was trimmed by 5 bases and the J gene end by 8 bases; junction bases not matched to a gene: 10. The CDR3 is 15 amino acids. CDR3 sequence reads: CASSITSGTPPTQYF. The CDR3 DNA reads as TGTGCCAGCAGTATAACTAGCGGGACCCCCCCTACGCAGTATTTT.

V usage is TRBV18 and J usage is TRBJ1-3, with a possible D match to TRBD1 (5 bases). The V gene lost 5 bases and the J gene lost 4 bases, with 15 bases spanning the gap. This CDR3 has 15 amino acids. Germline CDR1 and CDR2: KGHSH and LQKENI. As DNA, the CDR3 is TGTGCCAGCTCAGGGACTCAGGGAATCGGAAACACCATATATTTT. Its translation: CASSGTQGIGNTIYF.

V and J are TRBV3-1 (or the pseudogene TRBV3-2) and TRBJ2-7, with D uncertain. This CDR3 spans 12 amino acids. Germline CDR1 and CDR2: LGHDT and YNNKEL (reference sequence). Trimming shortened V by 3 bases and J by 6 bases, and 9 bases separated the two germline ends. Here the CDR3 reads CASSQARTEQYF. The CDR3 nucleotides are TGTGCCAGCAGCCAGGCAAGAACCGAGCAGTACTTC.

The J gene is TRBJ2-1, the V gene TRBV2; the D gene is possibly TRBD1 (6 bases). This CDR3 is 14 amino acids long. Germline V gene sequence: CDR1 SNHLY, CDR2 FYNNEI. V was shortened by 5 bases and J by 0 bases, with 8 bases between the two germline ends. Here the CDR3 DNA reads TGTGCCAGCAGTCCAGGGGTCTCCTACAATGAGCAGTTCTTC. It specifies CASSPGVSYNEQFF. The whole variable domain, filled in from reference TRBV2 and TRBJ2-1, reads EPEVTQTPSHQVTQMGQEVILRCVPISNHLYFYWYRQILGQKVEFLVSFYNNEISEKSEIFDDQFSVERPDGSNFTLKIRSTKLEDSAMYFCASSPGVSYNEQFFGPGTRLTVL.

This clone was observed a handful of times. The V and J genes are TRBV7-9 and TRBJ2-1, with D unresolved. CDR1 and CDR2 from the germline V gene are SEHNR and FQNEAQ (reference sequence). This CDR3 region has 9 residues. Trimming took 5 bases from V and 7 from J, leaving 0 bases between them. CDR3 region: CASSNEQFF. CDR3 sequence (DNA): TGTGCCAGCAGCAATGAGCAGTTCTTC.

This clone was detected only once. The chain has TRBV6-1 and TRBJ2-6, with D hard to call. V gave up 2 bases and J gave up 3 bases, with 8 bases separating them. CDR3 length: 15 residues. From germline, CDR1 is MNHNS and CDR2 SASEGT. CDR3 region: CASSERSYGANVLTF. In nucleotides, the CDR3 is TGTGCCAGCAGTGAACGGAGCTATGGGGCCAACGTCCTGACTTTC.

V gene TRBV5-1 combines with J gene TRBJ2-2; maybe TRBD2 (6 bases). The CDR3 runs to 18 residues. With 4 bases removed from V and 6 bases from J, the gap between germline ends came to 25 bases. CDR1 is SGHRS and CDR2 is YFSETQ in the germline V gene. The CDR3 sequence: CASSLTPPGLDRSGELFF. The CDR3 DNA is TGCGCCAGCAGCCTGACTCCCCCGGGACTTGATAGGTCCGGGGAGCTGTTTTTT.

The chain links TRBV19 to TRBJ1-2; D not resolved. Germline V lookup: CDR1 LNHDA, CDR2 SQIVND (reference sequence). Trimming cost V 3 bases and J 5 bases, with 7 bases left between them. The CDR3 length is 12 residues. CDR3: CASSIGDYGYTF. The CDR3 coding sequence is TGTGCCAGTAGTATTGGAGATTATGGCTACACCTTC.

The rearrangement uses TRBV4-2 and TRBJ1-6; D is unresolved. From germline, CDR1 is LGHNA and CDR2 YNFKEQ. V shed 0 bases and J shed 5 bases, with 14 bases lying between them. CDR3 length: 17 amino acids. The CDR3: CASSQEWGFNDNSPLHF. The CDR3 coding sequence is TGTGCCAGCAGCCAAGAATGGGGATTCAACGATAATTCACCCCTCCACTTT.

In this sample, this clone turned up a few times. The rearrangement uses TRBV3-1 (or the pseudogene TRBV3-2) and TRBJ1-4, with TRBD1 as a possible D gene (5 bases). CDR3 length equals 17 residues. CDR1 is LGHDT and CDR2 is YNNKEL in the germline V gene (reference sequence). Trimming took 4 bases from V and 0 from J, leaving 15 bases between them. This CDR3 is CASSPFRGTATNEKLFF. The CDR3 DNA reads TGTGCCAGCAGCCCCTTTCGGGGCACGGCAACTAATGAAAAACTGTTTTTT.

The chain is built from TRBV10-3 and TRBJ2-1; D unresolved. Trimming took 7 bases from V and 4 from J, leaving 11 bases between them. Germline CDR1 is ENHRY and CDR2 is SYGVKD. This CDR3 comprises 13 residues. CDR3 coding DNA: TGTGCCATCACCTCCCAACCTTACAATGAGCAGTTCTTC. This encodes CAITSQPYNEQFF.

The gene calls are TRBV7-2 and TRBJ2-7; the match to TRBD2 covers 9 bases. Germline values: CDR1 SGHTA, CDR2 FQGNSA. This CDR3 has 16 amino acids. V lost 5 bases, J lost 2 bases, and 10 bases stayed unmatched. The CDR3 protein is CASSVESTSGTYEQYF. The DNA of the CDR3 is TGTGCCAGCAGCGTGGAGTCGACTAGCGGCACCTACGAGCAGTACTTC.

The gene calls are TRBV5-1 and TRBJ1-4, with D tentatively TRBD1 (5 bases). V lost 2 bases and J lost 2, with 13 bases in between. CDR3 size: 16 residues. The germline gives CDR1 SGHRS, CDR2 YFSETQ. CDR3 sequence reads: CASSFSRGRTNEKLFF. CDR3 coding DNA: TGCGCCAGCAGCTTCTCTCGGGGCAGGACTAATGAAAAACTGTTTTTT.

The chain combines TRBV28 with TRBJ2-1, with D tentatively TRBD2 (6 bases). Per the germline V gene, CDR1 is MDHEN and CDR2 is SYDVKM. CDR3 length equals 17 residues. The V end was cut by 1 base, the J end by 7 bases, with 20 bases between. The CDR3 region has the DNA TGTGCCAGCAGTTTATACGTCTTCGCGGGAACCGCGAATGAGCAGTTCTTC. Translation gives CASSLYVFAGTANEQFF. Full variable domain (remainder filled in from reference TRBV28 and TRBJ2-1): DVKVTQSSRYLVKRTGEKVFLECVQDMDHENMFWYRQDPGLGLRLIYFSYDVKMKEKGDIPEGYSVSREKKERFSLILESASTNQTSMYLCASSLYVFAGTANEQFFGPGTRLTVL.

This chain's CDR3 is CASSPGKTNYGYTF. DNA for the CDR3: TGTGCCAGCTCACCAGGGAAGACGAACTATGGCTACACCTTC. V is TRBV18 and J is TRBJ1-2; D unresolved. The ends were cut back, 2 bases at V and 2 bases at J, with 9 bases in the middle. Germline V CDR1 and CDR2: KGHSH, LQKENI. The CDR3 loop spans 14 amino acids.

A note on this clone: This same CDR3 is encoded by further DNA sequences in the sample. This chain links TRBV7-3 with TRBJ1-5; D call uncertain. The CDR3 has 13 amino acids. V lost 1 base, J lost 0 bases, and 1 base lay in between. The germline gives CDR1 SGHTA, CDR2 FQGTGA. CDR3 DNA: TGTGCCAGCAGCTTAAGTAGCAATCAGCCCCAGCATTTT. Its translation: CASSLSSNQPQHF.

Here the CDR3 DNA reads TGCGCCAGCAAGGAGGGAACGAACACCGGGGAGCTGTTTTTT. Amino acids: CASKEGTNTGELFF. The chain recombines TRBV10-1 with TRBJ2-2; D perhaps matches TRBD2 (6 bases). CDR1 is WNHNN, CDR2 SYGVQD, per germline (reference sequence). The CDR3 is 14 residues long. Trimming left V 7 bases short and J 0 bases short, with 9 bases between.

The CDR3 DNA sequence: TGTGCCTGGAGCCCCCCGGGACAGGGTGACGAAAAACTGTTTTTT. Its translation is CAWSPPGQGDEKLFF. The V and J genes are TRBV30 and TRBJ1-4, with 9 bases that match TRBD1. V shed 3 bases and J 8 bases; nucleotides not matched to a gene: 10. Looked up from germline, CDR1 is GTSNPN and CDR2 is SVGIG (reference sequence). The CDR3 extends over 15 amino acids.